This T cell receptor (beta chain) was observed in a study of blood T cell repertoires in COVID-19. As for the study in general: The United States, Italy and Spain supplied acute and convalescent COVID-19 samples.

Trimming at V came to 4 bases and at J to 4 bases, leaving 7 bases not matched to a gene. The CDR3 is 15 residues long. Germline lookup yields CDR1 SGHRS and CDR2 YFSETQ. In the authors' methods: Nucleated cell number was recorded as an estimate derived from reference gene primer amplification. TCRdb keeps only in-frame clones here, not all; method: immunoSEQ multiplex PCR. The V and J calls and clone size come from that table; D and trimming were worked out from the DNA. The sample has 310,000 or so clones, around 86% seen once. The TCR comes from a man aged 50-59 years with active or convalescent COVID-19. Sequencing was performed on peripheral blood. The chain uses TRBV5-1 and TRBJ2-5, with 10 bases identical to TRBD2. CDR3 loop: CASSTGLANPETQYF. The CDR3 DNA reads as TGCGCCAGCAGCACGGGACTAGCGAATCCAGAGACCCAGTACTTC.